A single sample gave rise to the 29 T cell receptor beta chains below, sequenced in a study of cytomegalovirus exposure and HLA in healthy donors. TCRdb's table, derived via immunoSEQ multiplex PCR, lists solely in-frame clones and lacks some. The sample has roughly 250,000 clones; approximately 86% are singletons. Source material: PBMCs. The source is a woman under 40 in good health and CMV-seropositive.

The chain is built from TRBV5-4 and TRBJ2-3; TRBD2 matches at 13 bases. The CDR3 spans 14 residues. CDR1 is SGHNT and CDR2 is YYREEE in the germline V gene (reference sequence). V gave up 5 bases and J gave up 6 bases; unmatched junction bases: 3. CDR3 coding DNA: TGTGCCAGCAGGACTAGCGGGAGGCATGATACGCAGTATTTT. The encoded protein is CASRTSGRHDTQYF.

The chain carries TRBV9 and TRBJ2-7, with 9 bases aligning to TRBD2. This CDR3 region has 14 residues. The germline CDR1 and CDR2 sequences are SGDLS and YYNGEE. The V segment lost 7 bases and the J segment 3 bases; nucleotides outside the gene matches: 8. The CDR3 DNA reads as TGTGCCAGCGTGCCTAGCGGGACTTACTACGAGCAGTACTTC. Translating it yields CASVPSGTYYEQYF.

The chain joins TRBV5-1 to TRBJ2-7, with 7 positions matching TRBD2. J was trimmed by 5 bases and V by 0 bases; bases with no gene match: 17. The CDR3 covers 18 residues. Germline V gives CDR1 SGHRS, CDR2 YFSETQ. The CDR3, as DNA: TGCGCCAGCAGCTTGGGGCCCGAGAGCGGGATTAAAGACCACGAGCAGTACTTC. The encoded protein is CASSLGPESGIKDHEQYF.

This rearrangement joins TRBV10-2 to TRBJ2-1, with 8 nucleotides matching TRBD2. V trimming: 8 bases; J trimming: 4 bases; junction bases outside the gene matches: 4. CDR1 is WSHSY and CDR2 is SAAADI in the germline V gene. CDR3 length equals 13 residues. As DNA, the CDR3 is TGCGCCAGCGAGACTAGCGCGTACAATGAGCAGTTCTTC. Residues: CASETSAYNEQFF.

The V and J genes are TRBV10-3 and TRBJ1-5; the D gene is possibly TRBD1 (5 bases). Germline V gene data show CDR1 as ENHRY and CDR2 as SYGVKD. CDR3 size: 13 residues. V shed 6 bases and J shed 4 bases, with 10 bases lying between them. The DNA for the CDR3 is TGTGCCATCAGGCCTGACAGAAATCAGCCCCAGCATTTT. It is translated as CAIRPDRNQPQHF.

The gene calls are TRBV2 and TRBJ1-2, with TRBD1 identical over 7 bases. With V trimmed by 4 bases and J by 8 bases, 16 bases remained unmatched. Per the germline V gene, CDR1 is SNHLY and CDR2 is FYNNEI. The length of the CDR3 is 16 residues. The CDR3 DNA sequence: TGTGCCAGCAGTGGGGACCTGACGAGGGGGCCCTTAGGCTACACCTTC. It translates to CASSGDLTRGPLGYTF.

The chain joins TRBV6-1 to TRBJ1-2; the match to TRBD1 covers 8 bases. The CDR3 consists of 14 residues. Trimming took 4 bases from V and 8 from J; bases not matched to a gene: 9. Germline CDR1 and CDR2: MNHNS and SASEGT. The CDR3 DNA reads TGTGCCAGCAGTGTCAACCCAGACAGGGGAGGCTACACCTTC. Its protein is CASSVNPDRGGYTF.

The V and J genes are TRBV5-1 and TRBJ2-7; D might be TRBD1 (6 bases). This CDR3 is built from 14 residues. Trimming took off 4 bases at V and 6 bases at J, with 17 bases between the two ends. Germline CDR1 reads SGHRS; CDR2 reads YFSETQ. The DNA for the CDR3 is TGCGCCAGCAGCCTTACCTCCACAGGGAGCGAGCAGTACTTC. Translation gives CASSLTSTGSEQYF.

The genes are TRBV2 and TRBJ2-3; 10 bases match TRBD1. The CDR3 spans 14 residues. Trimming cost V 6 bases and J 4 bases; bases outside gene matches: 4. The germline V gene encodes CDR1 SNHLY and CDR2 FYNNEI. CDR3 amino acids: CASRKTGGPDTQYF. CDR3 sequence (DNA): TGTGCCAGCAGGAAGACAGGGGGCCCAGATACGCAGTATTTT.

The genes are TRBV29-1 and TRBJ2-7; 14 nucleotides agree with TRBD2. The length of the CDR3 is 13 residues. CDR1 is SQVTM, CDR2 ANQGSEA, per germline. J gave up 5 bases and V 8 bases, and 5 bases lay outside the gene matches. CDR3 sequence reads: CSYTGLAGDEQYF. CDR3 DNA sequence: TGCAGCTACACGGGACTAGCGGGAGACGAGCAGTACTTC.

The CDR3 protein is CASSLSSAGYWEEQFF. The DNA of the CDR3 is TGTGCCAGCAGTTTATCGAGCGCAGGGTACTGGGAAGAGCAGTTCTTC. The J gene is TRBJ2-1, the V gene TRBV27; possible D gene TRBD1, 5 bases. CDR1 MNHEY and CDR2 SMNVEV come from the germline V gene (reference sequence). V lost 0 bases and J 10 bases, leaving 19 bases between the germline ends. The CDR3 extends over 16 amino acids.

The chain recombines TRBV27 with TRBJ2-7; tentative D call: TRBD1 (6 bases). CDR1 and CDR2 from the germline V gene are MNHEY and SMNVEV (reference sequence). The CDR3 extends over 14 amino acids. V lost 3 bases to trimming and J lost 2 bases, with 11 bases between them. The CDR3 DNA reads TGTGCCAGCAGTTTCTCACAGGGCCCCTACGAGCAGTACTTC. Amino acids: CASSFSQGPYEQYF.

The CDR3 nucleotides are TGTGCCAGCTCACATACAGGGGCCAATGAGCAGTTCTTC. It specifies CASSHTGANEQFF. The V gene is TRBV18, the J gene TRBJ2-1; 7 bases are a match to TRBD1. V lost 4 bases, J lost 6 bases, and 3 bases stayed unmatched. Germline CDR1 KGHSH, CDR2 LQKENI. CDR3 length: 13 amino acids.

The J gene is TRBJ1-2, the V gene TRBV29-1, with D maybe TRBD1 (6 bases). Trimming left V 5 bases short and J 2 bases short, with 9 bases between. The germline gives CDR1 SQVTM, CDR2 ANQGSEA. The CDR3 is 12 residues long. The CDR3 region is CSVRQENYGYTF. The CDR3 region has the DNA TGCAGCGTTAGACAGGAGAACTATGGCTACACCTTC.

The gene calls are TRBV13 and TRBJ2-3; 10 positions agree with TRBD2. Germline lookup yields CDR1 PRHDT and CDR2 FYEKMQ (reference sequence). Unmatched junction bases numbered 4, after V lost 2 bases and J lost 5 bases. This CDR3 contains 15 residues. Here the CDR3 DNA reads TGTGCCAGCAGCTTACTAGCGGGAGAGGTAGATACGCAGTATTTT. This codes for CASSLLAGEVDTQYF.

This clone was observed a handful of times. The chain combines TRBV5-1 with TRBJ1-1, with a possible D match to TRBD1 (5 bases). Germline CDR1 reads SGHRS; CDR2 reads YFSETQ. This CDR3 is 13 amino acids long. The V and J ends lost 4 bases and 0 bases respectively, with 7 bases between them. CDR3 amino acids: CASSVTVNTEAFF. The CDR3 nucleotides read TGCGCCAGCAGCGTGACAGTGAACACTGAAGCTTTCTTT.

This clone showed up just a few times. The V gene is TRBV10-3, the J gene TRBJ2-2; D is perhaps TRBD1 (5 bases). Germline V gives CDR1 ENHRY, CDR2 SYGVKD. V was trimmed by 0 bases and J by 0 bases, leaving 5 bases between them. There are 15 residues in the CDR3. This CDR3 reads CAISESTANTGELFF. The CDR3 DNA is TGTGCCATCAGTGAGTCGACAGCGAACACCGGGGAGCTGTTTTTT.

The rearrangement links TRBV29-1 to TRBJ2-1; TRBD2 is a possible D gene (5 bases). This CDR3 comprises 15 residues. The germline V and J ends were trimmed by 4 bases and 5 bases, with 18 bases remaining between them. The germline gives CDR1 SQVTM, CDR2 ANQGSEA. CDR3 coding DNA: TGCAGCGTTGGGAGGTTTACCGATCGGGACAATGAGCAGTTCTTC. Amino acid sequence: CSVGRFTDRDNEQFF.

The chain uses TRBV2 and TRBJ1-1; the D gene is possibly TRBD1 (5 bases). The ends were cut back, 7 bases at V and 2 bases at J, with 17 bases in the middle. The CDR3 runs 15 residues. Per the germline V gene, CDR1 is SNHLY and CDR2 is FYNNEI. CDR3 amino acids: CASTTIQASNTEAFF. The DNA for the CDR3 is TGTGCCAGCACCACAATACAGGCCAGCAACACTGAAGCTTTCTTT.

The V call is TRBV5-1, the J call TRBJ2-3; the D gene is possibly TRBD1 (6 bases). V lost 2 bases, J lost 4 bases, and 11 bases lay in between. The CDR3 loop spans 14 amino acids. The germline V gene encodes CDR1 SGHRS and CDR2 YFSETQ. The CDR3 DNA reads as TGCGCCAGCAGCTTCTCTCAGGGGCCAGATACGCAGTATTTT. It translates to CASSFSQGPDTQYF. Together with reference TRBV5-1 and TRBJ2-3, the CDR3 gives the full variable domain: KAGVTQTPRYLIKTRGQQVTLSCSPISGHRSVSWYQQTPGQGLQFLFEYFSETQRNKGNFPGRFSGRQFSNSRSEMNVSTLELGDSALYLCASSFSQGPDTQYFGPGTRLTVL.

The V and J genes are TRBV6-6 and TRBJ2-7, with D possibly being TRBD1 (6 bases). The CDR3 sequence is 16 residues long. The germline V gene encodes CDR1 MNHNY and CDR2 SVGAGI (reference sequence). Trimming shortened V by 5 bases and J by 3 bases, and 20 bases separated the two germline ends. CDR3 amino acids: CASSQEPRTVFYEQYF. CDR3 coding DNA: TGTGCCAGCAGTCAAGAGCCTCGGACAGTTTTCTACGAGCAGTACTTC.

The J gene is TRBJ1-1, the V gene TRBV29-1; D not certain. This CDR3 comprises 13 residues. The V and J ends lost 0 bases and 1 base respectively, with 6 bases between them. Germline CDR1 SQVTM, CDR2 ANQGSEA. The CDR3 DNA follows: TGCAGCGTTGAAGATACTACGAACACTGAAGCTTTCTTT. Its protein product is CSVEDTTNTEAFF.

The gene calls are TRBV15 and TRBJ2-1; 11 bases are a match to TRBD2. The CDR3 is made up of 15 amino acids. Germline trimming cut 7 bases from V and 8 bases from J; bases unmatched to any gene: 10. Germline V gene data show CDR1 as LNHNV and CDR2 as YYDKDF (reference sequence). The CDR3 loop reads CATTVTSGSSYEQFF. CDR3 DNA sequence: TGTGCCACCACAGTCACTAGCGGGAGTAGCTATGAGCAGTTCTTC. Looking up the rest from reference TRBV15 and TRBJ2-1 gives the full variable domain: DAMVIQNPRYQVTQFGKPVTLSCSQTLNHNVMYWYQQKSSQAPKLLFHYYDKDFNNEADTPDNFQSRRPNTSFCFLDIRSPGLGDTAMYLCATTVTSGSSYEQFFGPGTRLTVL.

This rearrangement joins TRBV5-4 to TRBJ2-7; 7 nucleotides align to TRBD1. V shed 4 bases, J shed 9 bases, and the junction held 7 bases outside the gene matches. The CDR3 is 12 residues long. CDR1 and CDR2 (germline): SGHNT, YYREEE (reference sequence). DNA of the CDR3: TGTGCCAGCAGCCCAGGGGGTAGTCCGCAGTACTTC. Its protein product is CASSPGGSPQYF.

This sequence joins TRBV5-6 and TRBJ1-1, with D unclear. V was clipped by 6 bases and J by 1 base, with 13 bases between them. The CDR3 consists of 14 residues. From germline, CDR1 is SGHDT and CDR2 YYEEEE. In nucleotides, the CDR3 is TGTGCCAGCACCTCAATCCAGGAGAACACTGAAGCTTTCTTT. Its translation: CASTSIQENTEAFF.

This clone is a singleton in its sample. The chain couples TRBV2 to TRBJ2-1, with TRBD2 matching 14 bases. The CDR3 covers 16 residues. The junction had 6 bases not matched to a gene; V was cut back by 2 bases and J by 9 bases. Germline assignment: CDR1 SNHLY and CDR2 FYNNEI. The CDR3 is CASSESGLAGGGEQFF. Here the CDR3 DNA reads TGTGCCAGCAGTGAATCCGGACTAGCGGGAGGCGGTGAGCAGTTCTTC.

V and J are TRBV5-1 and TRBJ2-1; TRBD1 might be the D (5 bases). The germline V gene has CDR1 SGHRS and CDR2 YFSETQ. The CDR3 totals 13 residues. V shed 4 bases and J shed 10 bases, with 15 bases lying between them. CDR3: CASSQAEGVEQFF. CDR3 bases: TGCGCCAGCAGCCAAGCAGAAGGGGTCGAGCAGTTCTTC. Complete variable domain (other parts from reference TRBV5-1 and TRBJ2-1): KAGVTQTPRYLIKTRGQQVTLSCSPISGHRSVSWYQQTPGQGLQFLFEYFSETQRNKGNFPGRFSGRQFSNSRSEMNVSTLELGDSALYLCASSQAEGVEQFFGPGTRLTVL.

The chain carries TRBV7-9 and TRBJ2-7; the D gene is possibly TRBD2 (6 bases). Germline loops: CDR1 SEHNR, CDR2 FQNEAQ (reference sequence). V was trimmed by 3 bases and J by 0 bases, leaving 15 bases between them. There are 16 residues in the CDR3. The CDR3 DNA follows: TGTGCCAGCAGCTTCGGGGACGGGAGTAGCTCCTACGAGCAGTACTTC. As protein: CASSFGDGSSSYEQYF.

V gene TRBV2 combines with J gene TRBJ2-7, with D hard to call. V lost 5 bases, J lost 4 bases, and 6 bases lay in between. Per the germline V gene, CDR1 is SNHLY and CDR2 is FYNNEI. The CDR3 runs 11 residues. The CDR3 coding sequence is TGTGCCAGCAGTTTCTTTTACGAGCAGTACTTC. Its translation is CASSFFYEQYF.